These 11 T cell receptor beta chains share one sample of origin, sequenced in a study of STAT3 mutations in large granular lymphocyte leukemia. Whole-study results and caveats: In T-cell large granular lymphocyte leukemia, about half of patients showed multiple immunodominant subclonotypes.

These receptors' targets are unknown. TCRdb keeps only in-frame clones here, not all; method: immunoSEQ multiplex PCR. The data contain roughly 40,000 clones, approximately 78% of them singletons. Sequencing used PBMCs. The source of these receptors is a human donor with T large granular lymphocyte leukemia. Some clones in this sample may be carry-over from other donors' samples.

The chain carries TRBV18 and TRBJ1-5; 9 bases match TRBD1. In germline, CDR1 is KGHSH, CDR2 LQKENI. The V gene end was trimmed by 6 bases and the J gene end by 2 bases; junction bases not matched to a gene: 5. The CDR3 loop spans 15 amino acids. The CDR3, as DNA: TGTGCCAGCTCGCCGGGACAGGGTGGCAATCAGCCCCAGCATTTT. Translation gives CASSPGQGGNQPQHF.

V usage is TRBV6-6 and J usage is TRBJ2-7; TRBD1 is a possible D gene (6 bases). Germline CDR1 reads MNHNY; CDR2 reads SVGAGI (reference sequence). V dropped 6 bases and J dropped 0 bases, with 15 bases sitting between them. The CDR3 totals 15 residues. The CDR3 region has the DNA TGTGCCAGCAGCGCCCCTCGGGACATCTCCTACGAGCAGTACTTC. Encoded protein: CASSAPRDISYEQYF.

A few counts support this clone. The chain links TRBV7-9 to TRBJ1-1; no reliable D call. Deletions cut 1 base from V and 1 base from J, with 7 bases between. CDR3 length: 14 amino acids. Germline lookup yields CDR1 SEHNR and CDR2 FQNEAQ (reference sequence). CDR3 region: CASSLGGGNTEAFF. The CDR3 nucleotides read TGTGCCAGCAGCTTAGGAGGCGGGAACACTGAAGCTTTCTTT.

The genes are TRBV30 and TRBJ2-7; D call uncertain. V was cut by 0 bases and J by 2 bases, with 8 bases left in between. The length of the CDR3 is 13 residues. Germline values: CDR1 GTSNPN, CDR2 SVGIG (reference sequence). The CDR3 DNA reads TGTGCCTGGAGTGTATACGCCACCTACGAGCAGTACTTC. It codes for CAWSVYATYEQYF.

The V gene is TRBV5-1, the J gene TRBJ1-2; 8 nucleotides match TRBD1. V trimming: 1 base; J trimming: 0 bases; junction bases outside the gene matches: 8. Per the germline V gene, CDR1 is SGHRS and CDR2 is YFSETQ. The CDR3 spans 17 residues. The CDR3 DNA reads TGCGCCAGCAGCTTGCTAGGGTTGGACAGGGCTAACTATGGCTACACCTTC. Residues: CASSLLGLDRANYGYTF.

V usage is TRBV11-2 and J usage is TRBJ1-1; no clear D gene. CDR3 length equals 15 residues. From germline, CDR1 is SGHAT and CDR2 FQNNGV. V was pared by 1 base and J by 2 bases, with 11 bases between. The CDR3 loop is CASSLVVTANTEAFF. CDR3 nucleotide sequence: TGTGCCAGCAGCTTAGTTGTGACGGCAAACACTGAAGCTTTCTTT.

The chain carries TRBV2 and TRBJ1-5; D remains ambiguous. V shed 1 base and J shed 0 bases, with 13 bases lying between them. Germline lookup yields CDR1 SNHLY and CDR2 FYNNEI. This CDR3 spans 17 amino acids. Here the CDR3 reads CASSEGVSSYSNQPQHF. The CDR3 DNA follows: TGTGCCAGCAGTGAAGGTGTCAGCTCTTATAGCAATCAGCCCCAGCATTTT.

The chain joins TRBV6-5 to TRBJ2-3; possible D gene TRBD2, 6 bases. V lost 2 bases and J lost 1, with 13 bases in between. This CDR3 contains 16 residues. The germline CDR1 and CDR2 sequences are MNHEY and SVGAGI. The CDR3 nucleotides read TGTGCCAGCAGTTACGCCGCGCGGGGCGGCACAGATACGCAGTATTTT. Translation: CASSYAARGGTDTQYF.

The chain couples TRBV6-6 to TRBJ2-3, with 10 bases aligning to TRBD2. V dropped 6 bases and J dropped 4; count of bases not matched to a gene: 4. The V gene's germline CDR1 is MNHNY and CDR2 SVGAGI (reference sequence). The CDR3 contains 14 residues. The DNA for the CDR3 is TGTGCCAGCAGCGATACTAGCGGGGCAGATACGCAGTATTTT. Translation: CASSDTSGADTQYF.

This clone has a single count. V usage is TRBV10-3 and J usage is TRBJ1-2; tentatively, D is TRBD1 (6 bases). This CDR3 is built from 15 residues. Germline values: CDR1 ENHRY, CDR2 SYGVKD. The V and J ends lost 2 bases and 3 bases respectively, with 13 bases between them. The CDR3 DNA reads TGTGCCATCAGTGAGGTGGGGGCGGCAGACTATGGCTACACCTTC. Its translation: CAISEVGAADYGYTF.

The rearrangement uses TRBV19 and TRBJ1-6; D might be TRBD1 (5 bases). The V gene lost 3 bases and the J gene lost 9 bases, with 21 bases spanning the gap. The CDR3 is 17 residues long. Per the germline V gene, CDR1 is LNHDA and CDR2 is SQIVND (reference sequence). The CDR3 is CASSMPQGRQVGSPLHF. In nucleotides, the CDR3 is TGTGCCAGTAGTATGCCCCAGGGCCGTCAAGTTGGTTCACCCCTCCACTTT.